Shown below are 12 T cell receptor beta chains from a single sample sequenced in a study of regulatory T cells in long-lasting Graves disease. Described time point: newly diagnosed GD, antithyroid drugs for less than 3 months. Construction of the TCR library relied on RNA isolated from PBMCs. Building the TCR beta libraries relied on iRepertoire HTBI primers, and CDR3 regions underwent Arm-PCR. TCRdb re-analysed the multiplex PCR reads in MiXCR, keeping a single row per CDR3 protein. The profile shows around 360,000 distinct CDR3 sequences, about a sixth of them singletons. These same records also appear under a second study, on T cells in Graves' hyperthyroidism and ophthalmopathy.

The sequencing here drew on peripheral blood mononuclear cells (PBMCs), taken at new diagnosis, from a patient treated with antithyroid drugs. The receptors were sampled from a woman between 18 and 29 years old with Graves disease.

This clonotype turned up a few times. The gene calls are TRBV6-1 and TRBJ1-2; 11 positions match TRBD1. V lost 10 bases, J lost 5 bases, and 9 bases stayed unmatched. Germline V lookup: CDR1 MNHNS, CDR2 SASEGT. This CDR3 region has 14 residues. Here the CDR3 reads CATSRTGGSYGYTF. DNA for the CDR3: TGTGCCACGAGCCGGACAGGGGGCAGTTATGGCTACACCTTC.

This clonotype was detected many times. CDR3 nucleotide sequence: TGTGCCAGCACTAAACAGGGGGCAAGCAATCAGCCCCAGCATTTT. This sequence encodes CASTKQGASNQPQHF. The chain joins TRBV6-1 to TRBJ1-5, with 9 positions matching TRBD1. Germline V CDR1 and CDR2: MNHNS, SASEGT. The V gene end was trimmed by 7 bases and the J gene end by 1 base; junction bases not matched to a gene: 5. The CDR3 spans 15 residues.

This clonotype was seen ten or more times. J is TRBJ2-7 and V is TRBV12-3 or TRBV12-4; TRBD2 matches 10 bases. CDR3 size: 13 residues. V trimming: 7 bases; J trimming: 5 bases; junction bases outside the gene matches: 5. The CDR3 region is CASIPGTSDEQYF. The CDR3, as DNA: TGTGCCAGCATTCCCGGGACTAGCGACGAGCAGTACTTC.

This clonotype occurred many times. The chain has TRBV12-3 or TRBV12-4 and TRBJ2-3; the D gene could be TRBD1 or TRBD2 (5 bases each). CDR3 length: 15 amino acids. Trimming took 3 bases from V and 0 from J, leaving 10 bases between them. The CDR3 DNA sequence: TGTGCCAGCAGTTTGTGGGGCGGGAGCACAGATACGCAGTATTTT. This sequence encodes CASSLWGGSTDTQYF.

This clonotype came up a few times. This chain connects TRBV4-2 to TRBJ2-5, with a weak D call TRBD1 (6 bases). The CDR3 has 13 amino acids. Looked up from germline, CDR1 is LGHNA and CDR2 is YNFKEQ. The V end lost 4 bases, the J end lost 8 bases, and 14 bases lay between the germline ends. The chain's CDR3 is CASSREGEGTQYF. DNA of the CDR3: TGTGCCAGCAGCCGAGAGGGGGAAGGAACCCAGTACTTC.

Comment on this clonotype: This sequence may be a read error, since a much larger clone differs from it by one base. The gene calls are TRBV6-2 or TRBV6-3 and TRBJ2-3; TRBD2 is a possible D gene (6 bases). Per germline, CDR1 MNHEY and CDR2 SVGEGT. V lost 5 bases and J 0 bases, leaving 12 bases between the germline ends. This CDR3 is built from 15 residues. This CDR3 reads CASSHGGSSTDTQYF. Here the CDR3 DNA reads TGTGCCAGCAGTCACGGGGGTTCTAGCACAGATACGCAGTATTTT.

V gene TRBV7-9 combines with J gene TRBJ1-4; D uncertain. Trimming stripped 5 bases from V and 8 bases from J, with 12 bases between. CDR3 length: 13 amino acids. The germline gives CDR1 SEHNR, CDR2 FQNEAQ (reference sequence). The CDR3 DNA is TGTGCCAGCAGCGGAACTAACCAAGAAAAACTGTTTTTT. Amino acids: CASSGTNQEKLFF. The full variable domain, its missing parts supplied by reference TRBV7-9 and TRBJ1-4, is DTGVSQNPRHKITKRGQNVTFRCDPISEHNRLYWYRQTLGQGPEFLTYFQNEAQLEKSRLLSDRFSAERPKGSFSTLEIQRTEQGDSAMYLCASSGTNQEKLFFGSGTQLSVL.

The J gene is TRBJ1-1, the V gene TRBV27, with D perhaps matching TRBD1 (6 bases). This CDR3 is 14 amino acids long. The germline V and J ends were trimmed by 5 bases and 1 base, with 11 bases remaining between them. The V gene's germline CDR1 is MNHEY and CDR2 SMNVEV (reference sequence). The CDR3 DNA reads TGTGCCAGCAGTACGGGACACTCGAACACTGAAGCTTTCTTT. Its protein is CASSTGHSNTEAFF.

This clonotype has a count of ten or more. V is TRBV11-2 and J is TRBJ2-1, with TRBD2 matching 8 bases. The J segment lost 8 bases and the V segment lost 5 bases, leaving 20 bases of the junction unmatched. Germline CDR1 and CDR2: SGHAT and FQNNGV. The CDR3 consists of 18 residues. The CDR3 DNA is TGTGCCAGCAGCCGCTATAAAGTTCGGGAGGGGGGTTTCGATGAGCAGTTCTTC. This codes for CASSRYKVREGGFDEQFF. The full variable domain, its missing parts supplied by reference TRBV11-2 and TRBJ2-1, is EAGVAQSPRYKIIEKRQSVAFWCNPISGHATLYWYQQILGQGPKLLIQFQNNGVVDDSQLPKDRFSAERLKGVDSTLKIQPAKLEDSAVYLCASSRYKVREGGFDEQFFGPGTRLTVL.

The CDR3 nucleotides are TGCAGCGTCTTCGGGACGTCCTATGGCTACACCTTC. Translating gives CSVFGTSYGYTF. The J gene is TRBJ1-2, the V gene TRBV29-1, with a weak D call TRBD1 (5 bases). CDR1 is SQVTM and CDR2 is ANQGSEA in the germline V gene. The CDR3 extends over 12 amino acids. Trimming stripped 6 bases from V and 4 bases from J, with 12 bases between.

J is TRBJ2-7 and V is TRBV5-4; 8 bases are shared with TRBD1. V trimming: 5 bases; J trimming: 4 bases; junction bases outside the gene matches: 5. The CDR3 is made up of 13 amino acids. Germline V gives CDR1 SGHNT, CDR2 YYREEE (reference sequence). The CDR3 bases are TGTGCCAGCAGTCAGGGGGCGCAATACGAGCAGTACTTC. Translation gives CASSQGAQYEQYF. The full variable domain, rest sourced from reference TRBV5-4 and TRBJ2-7, is ETGVTQSPTHLIKTRGQQVTLRCSSQSGHNTVSWYQQALGQGPQFIFQYYREEENGRGNFPPRFSGLQFPNYSSELNVNALELDDSALYLCASSQGAQYEQYFGPGTRLTVT.

This clonotype came up a few times. The genes are TRBV12-3 or TRBV12-4 and TRBJ1-5, with D hard to call. The CDR3 is made up of 15 amino acids. Trimming pared 3 bases from V and 4 bases from J, leaving 13 bases between. The CDR3 coding sequence is TGTGCCAGCAGTTTTCGCGGCGGGAGGAATCAGCCCCAGCATTTT. It translates to CASSFRGGRNQPQHF.